Listed here is a single TCR beta chain. The V gene's germline CDR1 is KGHDR and CDR2 SFDVKD. CDR3 size: 14 residues. V was shortened by 4 bases and J by 4 bases, with 11 bases between the two germline ends. The table came from immunoSEQ multiplex PCR; TCRdb's copy has only in-frame clones and leaves some out. The repertoire includes 150,000 to 200,000 clones, over 85% of them detected once, and around 9.3% sits in the top ten. These data belong to a study of control samples from healthy donors and cancer patients. The sample comprised blood. The origin of this receptor is a woman between 40 and 55 years old in good health. V is TRBV24-1 and J is TRBJ2-3; D is ambiguous. This CDR3 reads CATSDPLDPDTQYF. The CDR3 DNA reads TGTGCCACCAGTGACCCCCTTGACCCAGATACGCAGTATTTT.